The rows below give T cell receptor beta chains drawn from one sample of a study of blood T cell repertoires in COVID-19. Some clones are missing from TCRdb's copy, which holds only in-frame ones; the method was immunoSEQ multiplex PCR. The table shows 100,000 to 150,000 clones, with 74% occurring only once. Material for sequencing was peripheral blood. The origin of the receptors is a man aged 55-75 years with acute or convalescent COVID-19. CDR3s include the opening cysteine and the closing phenylalanine or tryptophan. D genes are given only for firm matches. A clone size is listed for some rows: how often the clone was seen (once, few, many), or a class if it is expanded.

v_call: TRBV6-5; j_call: TRBJ2-3; d_call: -; clone_size: once; cdr3_aa: CASFRGVSTDTQYF; cdr3_nt: TGTGCCAGCTTCAGGGGGGTTAGCACAGATACGCAGTATTTT
v_call: TRBV6-6; j_call: TRBJ2-1; d_call: TRBD2; clone_size: -; cdr3_aa: CASSPGGSYNEQFF; cdr3_nt: TGTGCCAGCAGCCCGGGGGGCTCCTACAATGAGCAGTTCTTC
v_call: TRBV7-3; j_call: TRBJ2-2; d_call: TRBD2; clone_size: -; cdr3_aa: CASRPTSAENTGELFF; cdr3_nt: TGTGCCAGCAGGCCCACTAGCGCGGAGAACACCGGGGAGCTGTTTTTT
v_call: TRBV29-1; j_call: TRBJ1-1; d_call: -; clone_size: -; cdr3_aa: CSEDGTGAFF; cdr3_nt: TGCAGCGAAGACGGCACCGGGGCTTTCTTT
v_call: TRBV7-3; j_call: TRBJ2-1; d_call: TRBD2; clone_size: -; cdr3_aa: CASSLTSGGSSYNEQFF; cdr3_nt: TGTGCCAGCAGCCTCACTAGCGGGGGGAGCTCCTACAATGAGCAGTTCTTC
v_call: TRBV24-1; j_call: TRBJ2-3; d_call: TRBD2; clone_size: -; cdr3_aa: CATSGSSGSHTQYF; cdr3_nt: TGTGCCACCAGTGGATCTAGCGGGAGCCATACGCAGTATTTT
v_call: TRBV21-1; j_call: TRBJ1-1; d_call: -; clone_size: -; cdr3_aa: CASSKNGRDENTEAFF; cdr3_nt: TGTGCCAGCAGCAAAAACGGCAGGGATGAGAACACTGAAGCTTTCTTT
v_call: TRBV6-5; j_call: TRBJ1-6; d_call: -; clone_size: -; cdr3_aa: CASSFFTGGSNSPLHF; cdr3_nt: TGTGCCAGCAGTTTTTTTACTGGGGGGAGTAATTCACCCCTCCACTTT
v_call: TRBV2; j_call: TRBJ1-2; d_call: TRBD1; clone_size: -; cdr3_aa: CASSDQRTGDGYTF; cdr3_nt: TGTGCCAGCAGTGATCAGCGGACAGGGGATGGCTACACCTTC
v_call: TRBV9; j_call: TRBJ2-1; d_call: TRBD2; clone_size: -; cdr3_aa: CASSVRTSGAGYNEQFF; cdr3_nt: TGTGCCAGCAGCGTCCGGACTAGCGGGGCTGGGTACAATGAGCAGTTCTTC
v_call: TRBV7-3; j_call: TRBJ2-7; d_call: -; clone_size: -; cdr3_aa: CASSLSAASSYEQYF; cdr3_nt: TGTGCCAGCAGCTTAAGTGCGGCGAGCTCCTACGAGCAGTACTTC